This T cell receptor (beta chain) is from a study of cytomegalovirus exposure and HLA in healthy donors. Findings and limits, study-wide: In an earlier analysis, most TCR beta V segments were productive about 87% or about 30% of the time. Investigators reported over 150 TCR beta chains as tied to cytomegalovirus. Analysis performed later found 16,000 or so TCR beta sequences associated with HLA alleles at 0.05 false discovery rate.

PCR used 60 Vbeta primers and 13 Jbeta primers. The table came from immunoSEQ multiplex PCR; TCRdb's copy has only in-frame clones and leaves some out. The sample includes approximately 190,000 clones, around 86% of them seen just once. This clone was detected only a few times. What it binds is unknown. Trimming left V 7 bases short and J 4 bases short, with 10 bases between. Germline V lookup: CDR1 LNHDA, CDR2 SQIVND (reference sequence). This CDR3 is 13 amino acids long. The rearrangement uses TRBV19 and TRBJ2-2; D unclear. The TCR sequence derives from a woman in her forties or fifties in good health and CMV-seropositive. The sequencing sample was made of PBMCs. As DNA, the CDR3 is TGTGCCAGTACTACCTCGGTCACCGGGGAGCTGTTTTTT. Translation gives CASTTSVTGELFF.